A selection of T cell receptor beta chains follows, all from one sample in a study of cytomegalovirus exposure and HLA in healthy donors. Clones were read by immunoSEQ multiplex PCR, and TCRdb kept only the in-frame ones, dropping some. The sample has roughly 180,000 clones; about three quarters are singletons. Material for sequencing was PBMCs. These receptors originate from a woman aged 55-69 years in good health and CMV-seropositive. Each CDR3 is given with its conserved first and last residue. A D gene is named only where the DNA matches it firmly. Rows may omit the clone size; those that give it use once, few, many or a size class.

clone_size: .; v_call: TRBV10-2; j_call: TRBJ1-4; d_call: TRBD1; cdr3_aa: CASRGDRVNEKLFF; cdr3_nt: TGCGCCAGCAGGGGGGACAGGGTTAATGAAAAACTGTTTTTT
clone_size: .; v_call: TRBV6-5; j_call: TRBJ1-5; d_call: .; cdr3_aa: CASSSARGNQPQHF; cdr3_nt: TGTGCCAGCAGTTCCGCACGAGGGAATCAGCCCCAGCATTTT
clone_size: .; v_call: TRBV5-1; j_call: TRBJ2-4; d_call: TRBD1; cdr3_aa: CASSLGGRQGKNIQYF; cdr3_nt: TGCGCCAGCAGCTTGGGGGGCAGACAGGGCAAAAACATTCAGTACTTC
clone_size: .; v_call: TRBV7-9; j_call: TRBJ2-1; d_call: TRBD2; cdr3_aa: CASILRSGGLSSYNEQFF; cdr3_nt: TGTGCCAGCATCCTGAGGAGCGGGGGGCTCAGCTCCTACAATGAGCAGTTCTTC
clone_size: few; v_call: TRBV28; j_call: TRBJ2-7; d_call: TRBD1; cdr3_aa: CASRGGISYEQYF; cdr3_nt: TGTGCCAGCAGAGGGGGCATAAGTTACGAGCAGTACTTC
clone_size: .; v_call: TRBV2; j_call: TRBJ2-1; d_call: TRBD1; cdr3_aa: CASRGQVISNEQFF; cdr3_nt: TGTGCCAGCAGGGGACAGGTTATCAGCAATGAGCAGTTCTTC
clone_size: .; v_call: TRBV28; j_call: TRBJ2-7; d_call: TRBD1; cdr3_aa: CASSFLDRAHHEQYF; cdr3_nt: TGTGCCAGCAGTTTCTTGGACAGGGCCCACCACGAGCAGTACTTC
clone_size: .; v_call: TRBV18; j_call: TRBJ2-3; d_call: .; cdr3_aa: CASSPRGAADTQYF; cdr3_nt: TGTGCCAGCTCACCCAGGGGAGCAGCAGATACGCAGTATTTT
clone_size: .; v_call: TRBV28; j_call: TRBJ2-5; d_call: .; cdr3_aa: CASRTGSLQETQYF; cdr3_nt: TGTGCCAGCAGGACCGGGAGCCTCCAAGAGACCCAGTACTTC
clone_size: few; v_call: TRBV7-2; j_call: TRBJ2-7; d_call: .; cdr3_aa: CASSPEGGDSSYEQYF; cdr3_nt: TGTGCCAGCAGCCCAGAGGGGGGGGATAGCTCCTACGAGCAGTACTTC
clone_size: .; v_call: TRBV15; j_call: TRBJ2-4; d_call: .; cdr3_aa: CATSRVSAGQNIQYF; cdr3_nt: TGTGCCACCAGCAGAGTATCGGCGGGGCAAAACATTCAGTACTTC
clone_size: .; v_call: TRBV28; j_call: TRBJ2-1; d_call: TRBD1; cdr3_aa: CASSDGAPGGNEQFF; cdr3_nt: TGTGCCAGCAGTGACGGGGCTCCAGGGGGAAATGAGCAGTTCTTC
clone_size: .; v_call: TRBV4-1; j_call: TRBJ1-4; d_call: TRBD1; cdr3_aa: CASSQGDRGWEKLFF; cdr3_nt: TGCGCCAGCAGCCAAGGGGACAGGGGGTGGGAAAAACTGTTTTTT
clone_size: few; v_call: TRBV30; j_call: TRBJ2-6; d_call: .; cdr3_aa: CAWSVYGGSLTF; cdr3_nt: TGTGCCTGGAGTGTCTATGGGGGGAGCCTGACTTTC
clone_size: .; v_call: TRBV19; j_call: TRBJ1-2; d_call: .; cdr3_aa: CASTKTAGSNYGYTF; cdr3_nt: TGTGCCAGTACTAAGACGGCAGGGTCCAACTATGGCTACACCTTC
clone_size: .; v_call: TRBV5-1; j_call: TRBJ2-7; d_call: TRBD2; cdr3_aa: CASNLAGGPGEQYF; cdr3_nt: TGCGCCAGCAATTTAGCGGGAGGGCCAGGCGAGCAGTACTTC
clone_size: .; v_call: TRBV7-3; j_call: TRBJ2-1; d_call: TRBD2; cdr3_aa: CASSSSGASSYNEQFF; cdr3_nt: TGTGCCAGCAGCTCTAGCGGAGCGAGCTCCTACAATGAGCAGTTCTTC
clone_size: .; v_call: TRBV27; j_call: TRBJ2-7; d_call: TRBD2; cdr3_aa: CASSQIAGGYEQYF; cdr3_nt: TGTGCCAGCAGCCAGATAGCGGGGGGGTACGAGCAGTACTTC
clone_size: .; v_call: TRBV10-3; j_call: TRBJ1-4; d_call: .; cdr3_aa: CAISVLPGQPATNEKLFF; cdr3_nt: TGTGCCATCAGTGTACTTCCGGGACAACCTGCAACTAATGAAAAACTGTTTTTT
clone_size: few; v_call: TRBV2; j_call: TRBJ2-2; d_call: .; cdr3_aa: CASSASGYTGELFF; cdr3_nt: TGTGCCAGCAGTGCCAGCGGATACACCGGGGAGCTGTTTTTT
clone_size: .; v_call: TRBV7-2; j_call: TRBJ1-2; d_call: .; cdr3_aa: CASSKTGGGADYGYTF; cdr3_nt: TGTGCCAGCAGTAAGACCGGGGGAGGAGCGGACTATGGCTACACCTTC
clone_size: .; v_call: TRBV15; j_call: TRBJ2-1; d_call: .; cdr3_aa: CATSREPSNNEQFF; cdr3_nt: TGTGCCACCAGCAGAGAGCCGTCTAACAATGAGCAGTTCTTC
clone_size: .; v_call: TRBV5-6; j_call: TRBJ1-1; d_call: TRBD1; cdr3_aa: CASSFADRDWAEAFF; cdr3_nt: TGTGCCAGCAGCTTCGCCGACAGGGATTGGGCTGAAGCTTTCTTT
clone_size: .; v_call: TRBV6-6; j_call: TRBJ2-7; d_call: .; cdr3_aa: CATSRDWPTYEQYF; cdr3_nt: TGTGCCACCTCCCGGGACTGGCCAACCTACGAGCAGTACTTC
clone_size: .; v_call: TRBV4-2; j_call: TRBJ2-7; d_call: TRBD1; cdr3_aa: CASSPGQESSYEQYF; cdr3_nt: TGTGCCAGCAGCCCGGGACAGGAGAGCTCCTACGAGCAGTACTTC
clone_size: .; v_call: TRBV28; j_call: TRBJ1-2; d_call: .; cdr3_aa: CASSLVQGGNGYTF; cdr3_nt: TGTGCCAGCAGTTTGGTACAGGGAGGGAATGGCTACACCTTC
clone_size: few; v_call: TRBV11-3; j_call: TRBJ2-2; d_call: TRBD2; cdr3_aa: CASSRTSGGTGELFF; cdr3_nt: TGTGCCAGCAGCCGGACTAGCGGGGGGACCGGGGAGCTGTTTTTT
clone_size: .; v_call: TRBV28; j_call: TRBJ1-1; d_call: .; cdr3_aa: CASTRGTVNTEAFF; cdr3_nt: TGTGCCAGCACGAGGGGGACGGTGAACACTGAAGCTTTCTTT
clone_size: few; v_call: TRBV5-1; j_call: TRBJ2-7; d_call: TRBD1; cdr3_aa: CASTPGTGAREQYF; cdr3_nt: TGCGCCAGCACCCCCGGGACAGGGGCGAGGGAGCAGTACTTC
clone_size: .; v_call: TRBV19; j_call: TRBJ2-2; d_call: .; cdr3_aa: CASIPGGYTGELFF; cdr3_nt: TGTGCCTCGATCCCGGGGGGCTACACCGGGGAGCTGTTTTTT
clone_size: .; v_call: TRBV9; j_call: TRBJ2-3; d_call: .; cdr3_aa: CASSQLGGRADTQYF; cdr3_nt: TGTGCCAGCAGCCAGCTCGGGGGGCGGGCAGATACGCAGTATTTT
clone_size: .; v_call: TRBV4-1; j_call: TRBJ2-1; d_call: TRBD1; cdr3_aa: CASSRNPGQGPLDEQFF; cdr3_nt: TGCGCCAGCAGCCGAAACCCGGGACAGGGGCCTTTGGATGAGCAGTTCTTC
clone_size: few; v_call: TRBV30; j_call: TRBJ1-2; d_call: .; cdr3_aa: CAWTPRGGEGRGYTF; cdr3_nt: TGTGCCTGGACCCCGCGGGGGGGCGAGGGTCGCGGCTACACCTTC
clone_size: .; v_call: TRBV10-3; j_call: TRBJ2-3; d_call: TRBD1; cdr3_aa: CAISADRARDTQYF; cdr3_nt: TGTGCCATCAGCGCGGACAGGGCAAGAGATACGCAGTATTTT
clone_size: few; v_call: TRBV6-5; j_call: TRBJ2-7; d_call: .; cdr3_aa: CASKNTGSSYEQYF; cdr3_nt: TGTGCCAGCAAGAATACAGGGAGCTCCTACGAGCAGTACTTC
clone_size: .; v_call: TRBV19; j_call: TRBJ2-2; d_call: TRBD1; cdr3_aa: CASREQGARNTGELFF; cdr3_nt: TGTGCCAGTCGGGAACAGGGGGCGCGGAACACCGGGGAGCTGTTTTTT
clone_size: .; v_call: TRBV19; j_call: TRBJ2-3; d_call: TRBD2; cdr3_aa: CASRLLAGSTDTQYF; cdr3_nt: TGTGCCAGTAGGCTACTAGCGGGTAGCACAGATACGCAGTATTTT
clone_size: .; v_call: TRBV2; j_call: TRBJ2-3; d_call: .; cdr3_aa: CASSLRSDTQYF; cdr3_nt: TGTGCCAGCAGTTTGCGTTCGGATACGCAGTATTTT
clone_size: .; v_call: TRBV6-6; j_call: TRBJ2-2; d_call: TRBD1; cdr3_aa: CASSYSTGAGELFF; cdr3_nt: TGTGCCAGCAGTTACTCGACAGGGGCCGGGGAGCTGTTTTTT
clone_size: .; v_call: TRBV2; j_call: TRBJ2-4; d_call: .; cdr3_aa: CASSGTLAKNSQYF; cdr3_nt: TGTGCCAGCAGTGGGACACTAGCCAAAAACAGTCAGTACTTC
clone_size: .; v_call: TRBV6-4; j_call: TRBJ1-5; d_call: .; cdr3_aa: CASREQKDQPQHF; cdr3_nt: TGTGCCAGCCGAGAACAGAAGGATCAGCCCCAGCATTTT
clone_size: .; v_call: TRBV7-8; j_call: TRBJ1-6; d_call: .; cdr3_aa: CASSLGQGIASPLHF; cdr3_nt: TGTGCCAGCAGCTTAGGGCAGGGTATTGCTTCACCCCTCCACTTT
clone_size: .; v_call: TRBV13; j_call: TRBJ1-5; d_call: TRBD1; cdr3_aa: CAGRGDRANQPQHF; cdr3_nt: TGTGCCGGACGAGGTGACAGGGCAAATCAGCCCCAGCATTTT
clone_size: .; v_call: TRBV5-1; j_call: TRBJ2-2; d_call: .; cdr3_aa: CASSLAVGVETGELFF; cdr3_nt: TGCGCCAGCAGCTTGGCTGTGGGAGTAGAAACCGGGGAGCTGTTTTTT
clone_size: once; v_call: TRBV5-1; j_call: TRBJ1-2; d_call: TRBD1; cdr3_aa: CASSLTLGQGLDYTGYTF; cdr3_nt: TGCGCCAGCAGCTTGACTTTGGGACAGGGTTTGGATTATACTGGCTACACCTTC
clone_size: .; v_call: TRBV4-1; j_call: TRBJ1-1; d_call: .; cdr3_aa: CASSHPQNVDTEAFF; cdr3_nt: TGCGCCAGCAGCCATCCACAGAACGTGGACACTGAAGCTTTCTTT